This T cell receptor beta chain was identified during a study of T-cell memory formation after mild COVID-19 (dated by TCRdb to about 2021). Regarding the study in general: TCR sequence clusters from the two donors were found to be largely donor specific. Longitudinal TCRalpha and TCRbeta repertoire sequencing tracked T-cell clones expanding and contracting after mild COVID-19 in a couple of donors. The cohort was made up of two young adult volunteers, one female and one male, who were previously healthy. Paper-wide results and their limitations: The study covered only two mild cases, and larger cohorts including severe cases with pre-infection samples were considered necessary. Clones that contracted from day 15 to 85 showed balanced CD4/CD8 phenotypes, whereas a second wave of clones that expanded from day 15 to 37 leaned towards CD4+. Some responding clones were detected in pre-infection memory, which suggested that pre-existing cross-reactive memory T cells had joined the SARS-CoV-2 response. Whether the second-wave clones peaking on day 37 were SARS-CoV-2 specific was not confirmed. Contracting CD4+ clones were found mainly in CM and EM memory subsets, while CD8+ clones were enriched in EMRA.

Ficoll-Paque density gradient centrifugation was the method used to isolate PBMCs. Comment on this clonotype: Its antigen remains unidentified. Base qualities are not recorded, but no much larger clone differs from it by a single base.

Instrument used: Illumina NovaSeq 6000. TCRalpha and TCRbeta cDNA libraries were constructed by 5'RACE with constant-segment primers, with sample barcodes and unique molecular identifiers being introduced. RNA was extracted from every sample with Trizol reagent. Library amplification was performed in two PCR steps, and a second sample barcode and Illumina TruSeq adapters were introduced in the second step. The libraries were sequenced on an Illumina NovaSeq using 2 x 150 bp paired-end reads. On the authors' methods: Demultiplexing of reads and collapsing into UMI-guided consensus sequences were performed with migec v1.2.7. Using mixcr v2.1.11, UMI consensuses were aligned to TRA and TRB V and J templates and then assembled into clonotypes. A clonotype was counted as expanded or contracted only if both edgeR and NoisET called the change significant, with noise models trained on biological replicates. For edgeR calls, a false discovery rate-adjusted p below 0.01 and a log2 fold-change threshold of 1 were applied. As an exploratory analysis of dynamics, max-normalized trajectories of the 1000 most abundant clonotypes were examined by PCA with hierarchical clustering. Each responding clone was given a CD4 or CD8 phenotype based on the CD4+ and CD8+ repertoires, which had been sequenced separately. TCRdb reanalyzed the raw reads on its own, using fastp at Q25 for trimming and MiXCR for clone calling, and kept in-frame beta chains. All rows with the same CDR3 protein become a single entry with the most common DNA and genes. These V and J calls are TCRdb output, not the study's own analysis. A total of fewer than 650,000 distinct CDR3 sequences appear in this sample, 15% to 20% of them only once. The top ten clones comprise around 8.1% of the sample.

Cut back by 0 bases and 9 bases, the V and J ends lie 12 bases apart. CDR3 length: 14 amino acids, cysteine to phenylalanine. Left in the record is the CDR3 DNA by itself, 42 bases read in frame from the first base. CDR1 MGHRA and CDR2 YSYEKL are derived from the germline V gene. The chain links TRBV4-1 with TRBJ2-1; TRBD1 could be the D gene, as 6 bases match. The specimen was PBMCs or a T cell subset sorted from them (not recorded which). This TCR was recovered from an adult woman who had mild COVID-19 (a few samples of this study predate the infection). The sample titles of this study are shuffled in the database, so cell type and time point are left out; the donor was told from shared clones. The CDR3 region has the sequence CASSQDIRGTEQFF. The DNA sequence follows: TGCGCCAGCAGCCAAGATATCAGGGGCACTGAGCAGTTCTTC.